This T cell receptor beta chain was sequenced in a study of blood T cell repertoires in COVID-19. Turning to the study itself: T cells, B-cell-depleted T cells, or PBMCs supplied cDNA or gDNA.

The length of the CDR3 is 13 residues. Germline loops: CDR1 SGHRS, CDR2 YFSETQ. Trimming removed 5 bases at V and 8 bases at J, with 13 bases between. TCRdb keeps only in-frame clones here, not all; method: immunoSEQ multiplex PCR. The sample holds nearly 300,000 clones, about nine tenths seen once. All enrollees were roughly 18 to 100 years old and from about two dozen US areas. Cohort allocation depended upon clinical history that participants reported. During the 2 weeks before they entered the study, exposed participants had met someone with a PCR-confirmed or clinician-diagnosed COVID-19 case. Sequenced: PBMCs or T cells enriched from blood (not recorded which). The sequence was obtained from a woman in her fifties or sixties who had been exposed to COVID-19. The chain joins TRBV5-1 to TRBJ1-4, with a weak D call TRBD1 (5 bases). The CDR3 DNA is TGCGCCAGCAGAATTTCGACAGCCGAAAAACTGTTTTTT. Its translation: CASRISTAEKLFF.